This T cell receptor (beta chain) came from a study of post-analysis software for immune sequencing data. This clonotype was counted only a few times. Antigen: not known. Trimming at V came to 5 bases and at J to 3 bases, leaving 11 bases not matched to a gene. The CDR3 is 18 amino acids. The germline CDR1 and CDR2 sequences are SGHTA and FQGNSA. Unique molecular identifiers had been added to the TCR beta cDNA libraries. Each sample of about 0.95 to 11 million input T cells yielded about 500,000 cDNA molecules, so each molecule approximated one T cell. MiXCR, run by TCRdb on the PCR reads, gives a single entry per CDR3 protein. This sample has approximately 630,000 distinct CDR3 sequences, with 55% to 60% found just once. Study results and caveats: Compared with controls, patients had more of five TRBV segments, including TRBV5-6, TRBV5-1 and TRBV20-1. In multiple sclerosis, normalized Chao1 diversity was significantly below that of controls. F-measure co-clustering was strong for batch-matched samples.

The TCR was taken from a girl aged 2-10 years with multiple sclerosis. Material: blood. J is TRBJ2-1 and V is TRBV7-2; 12 bases align to TRBD2. This CDR3 reads CASSLLLGLAGYYNEQFF. The CDR3 DNA sequence: TGTGCCAGCAGCCTACTGCTGGGACTAGCGGGCTACTACAATGAGCAGTTCTTC.